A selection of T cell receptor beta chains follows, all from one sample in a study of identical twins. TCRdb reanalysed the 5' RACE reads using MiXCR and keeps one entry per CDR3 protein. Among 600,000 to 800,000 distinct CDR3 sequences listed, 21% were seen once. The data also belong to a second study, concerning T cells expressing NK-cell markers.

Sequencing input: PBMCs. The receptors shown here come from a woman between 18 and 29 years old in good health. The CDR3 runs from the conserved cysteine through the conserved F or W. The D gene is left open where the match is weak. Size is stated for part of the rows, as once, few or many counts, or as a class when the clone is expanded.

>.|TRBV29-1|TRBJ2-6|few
CSVAESSGANVLTF
TGCAGCGTTGCCGAGAGCTCTGGGGCCAACGTCCTGACTTTC
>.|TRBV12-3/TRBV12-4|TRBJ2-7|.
CASSSGFEYEQYF
TGTGCCAGCAGTTCAGGATTCGAATACGAGCAGTACTTC
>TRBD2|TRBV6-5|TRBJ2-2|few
CASSYGGRTGELFF
TGTGCCAGCAGTTACGGCGGGAGGACCGGGGAGCTGTTTTTT
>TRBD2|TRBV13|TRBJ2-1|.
CASSHRPTSGGINEQFF
TGTGCCAGCAGCCACCGGCCCACTAGCGGGGGCATCAATGAGCAGTTCTTC
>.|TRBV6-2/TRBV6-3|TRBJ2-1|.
CASSYGPRERREQFF
TGTGCCAGCAGTTATGGACCCCGGGAGAGAAGGGAGCAGTTCTTC
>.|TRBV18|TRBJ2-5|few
CASSPGAITQETQYF
TGTGCCAGCTCACCAGGCGCGATAACCCAAGAGACCCAGTACTTC
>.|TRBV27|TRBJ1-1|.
CASSIASGAWTEAFF
TGTGCCAGCAGTATTGCCTCAGGGGCGTGGACTGAAGCTTTCTTT
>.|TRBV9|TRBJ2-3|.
CASSVRAVTDTQYF
TGTGCCAGCAGCGTCAGGGCGGTCACAGATACGCAGTATTTT
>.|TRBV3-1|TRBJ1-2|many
CASSQYLQGGYTF
TGTGCCAGCAGCCAATACTTACAGGGCGGCTACACCTTC
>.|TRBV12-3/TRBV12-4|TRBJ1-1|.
CASRLPGNTEAFF
TGTGCCAGCAGGTTACCGGGTAACACTGAAGCTTTCTTT
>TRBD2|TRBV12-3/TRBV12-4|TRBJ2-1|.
CASRCSGRAKGTAIFSEQFF
TGTGCCAGCAGGTGTAGCGGGAGGGCCAAAGGAACCGCAATTTTCAGTGAGCAGTTCTTC
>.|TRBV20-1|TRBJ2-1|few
CSAYMRGYPNEQFF
TGCAGTGCTTACATGCGGGGTTACCCCAATGAGCAGTTCTTC
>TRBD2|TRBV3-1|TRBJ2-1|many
CASSQQLAGGGNEQFF
TGTGCCAGCAGCCAACAGCTGGCGGGGGGAGGAAATGAGCAGTTCTTC
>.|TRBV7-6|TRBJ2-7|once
CASSLRDFLSYEQYF
TGTGCCAGCAGCTTACGAGACTTCCTCTCCTACGAGCAGTACTTC
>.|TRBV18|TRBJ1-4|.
CASSPGPPREKLFF
TGTGCCAGCTCACCAGGGCCGCCGAGGGAAAAACTGTTTTTT
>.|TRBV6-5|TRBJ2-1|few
CASSYSHLVGEHEQFF
TGTGCCAGCAGTTACTCGCACTTAGTGGGGGAGCATGAGCAGTTCTTC
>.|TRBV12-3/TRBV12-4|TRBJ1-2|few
CASSLGRGWGYTF
TGTGCCAGCAGTTTAGGCAGGGGATGGGGCTACACCTTC
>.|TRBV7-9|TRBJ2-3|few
CASSLRVAASTDTQYF
TGTGCCAGCAGCTTAAGGGTAGCGGCTAGCACAGATACGCAGTATTTT
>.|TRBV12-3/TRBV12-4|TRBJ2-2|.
CASSPDWRAGELFF
TGTGCCAGCAGCCCGGACTGGAGGGCCGGGGAGCTGTTTTTT
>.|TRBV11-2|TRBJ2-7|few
CASNFGLGHHYEQYF
TGTGCCAGCAACTTTGGGCTAGGACACCACTACGAGCAGTACTTC
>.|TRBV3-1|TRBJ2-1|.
CASSQTTVEQFF
TGTGCCAGCAGCCAAACGACGGTTGAGCAGTTCTTC
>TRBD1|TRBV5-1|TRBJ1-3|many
CASSSTGGRNTIYF
TGCGCCAGCAGCAGCACAGGGGGTCGAAACACCATATATTTT
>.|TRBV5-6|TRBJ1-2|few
CASSRAGDKGYTF
TGTGCCAGCAGCAGGGCGGGGGATAAGGGCTACACCTTC
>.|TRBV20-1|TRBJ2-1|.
CSASKPSEQFF
TGCAGTGCTAGCAAGCCTTCTGAGCAGTTCTTC